The present T cell receptor (beta chain) was sequenced within a study of CD8+ T cells in alopecia areata. Study-level points and caveats: Higher clonality and more expanded CD8+ clones appeared in lesional than normal scalp. Possibly as an HLA-related effect, TCR sharing across patients appeared less clear than in mice.

This clone was recorded once. The target antigen is unknown. Reverse transcription of extracted RNA yielded cDNA, which provided the sequencing template. Measured with immunoSEQ multiplex PCR; TCRdb has only the in-frame clones, and not every one. This table has 100,000 to 150,000 clones, about 51% appearing once. The CDR3 runs 14 residues. V gave up 8 bases and J gave up 2 bases; unmatched junction bases: 5. Per germline, CDR1 PRHDT and CDR2 FYEKMQ (reference sequence). Separation by sorting yielded CD4+ and CD8+ T cells from PBMCs. The specimen was NKG2D-low CD8+ T cells sorted from blood. This TCR came from a human donor with alopecia areata. The chain joins TRBV13 to TRBJ2-1; 8 bases align to TRBD2. In DNA form, the CDR3 reads TGTGCCAGCCACCGAGCGGGAGCCTACAATGAGCAGTTCTTC. It is translated as CASHRAGAYNEQFF.